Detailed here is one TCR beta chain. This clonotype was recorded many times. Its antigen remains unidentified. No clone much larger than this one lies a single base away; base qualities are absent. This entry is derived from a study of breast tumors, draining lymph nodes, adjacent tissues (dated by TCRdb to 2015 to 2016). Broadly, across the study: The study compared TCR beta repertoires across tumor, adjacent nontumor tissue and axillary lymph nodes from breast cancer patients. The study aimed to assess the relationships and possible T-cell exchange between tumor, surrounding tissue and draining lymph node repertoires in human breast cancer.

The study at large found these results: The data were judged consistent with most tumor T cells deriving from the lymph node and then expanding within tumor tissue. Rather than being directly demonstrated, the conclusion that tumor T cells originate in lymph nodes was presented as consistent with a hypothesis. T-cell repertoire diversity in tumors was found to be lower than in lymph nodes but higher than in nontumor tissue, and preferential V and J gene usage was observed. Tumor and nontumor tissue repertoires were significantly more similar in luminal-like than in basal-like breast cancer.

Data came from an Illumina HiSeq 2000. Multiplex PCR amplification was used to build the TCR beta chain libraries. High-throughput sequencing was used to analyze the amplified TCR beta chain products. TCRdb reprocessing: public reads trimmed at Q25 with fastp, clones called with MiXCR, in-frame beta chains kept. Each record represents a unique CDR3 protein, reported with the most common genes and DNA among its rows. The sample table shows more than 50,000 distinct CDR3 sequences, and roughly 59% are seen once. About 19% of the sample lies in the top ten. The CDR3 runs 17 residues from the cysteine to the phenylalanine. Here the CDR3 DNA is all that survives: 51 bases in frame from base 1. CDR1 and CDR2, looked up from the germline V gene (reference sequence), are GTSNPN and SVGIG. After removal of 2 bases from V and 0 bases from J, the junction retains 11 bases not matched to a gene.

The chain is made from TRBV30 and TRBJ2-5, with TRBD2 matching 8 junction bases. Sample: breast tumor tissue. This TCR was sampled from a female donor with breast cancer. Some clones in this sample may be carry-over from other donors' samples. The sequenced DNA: TGTGCCTGGAGTCCCCCGTACGTAGCGGGGAACCAAGAGACCCAGTACTTC. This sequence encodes CAWSPPYVAGNQETQYF.